One sample yielded the 6 T cell receptor beta chains listed below, sequenced in a study of T cells expressing NK-cell markers. TCRdb reprocessed the 5' RACE reads; each CDR3 protein has one entry and no DNA is given. This table lists 500,000 to 600,000 distinct CDR3 sequences. The sequenced sample consisted of blood T cells: a sorted CD56 or NKG2C T cell subset, CD4+ or CD8+ T cells, or bulk PBMC T cells (not recorded which). These receptor sequences come from a man between 18 and 29 years old in good health.

The J gene is TRBJ2-2, the V gene TRBV29-1; TCRdb outputs TRBD1, but without DNA this stays unchecked. CDR1 SQVTM and CDR2 ANQGSEA come from the germline V gene. This CDR3 has 13 amino acids. This CDR3 reads CSVAGPGTGELFF.

This chain links TRBV9 with TRBJ2-1; with no DNA, the TCRdb D assignment of TRBD2 cannot be verified. Per the germline V gene, CDR1 is SGDLS and CDR2 is YYNGEE. CDR3 length: 15 residues. The CDR3 protein is CASSQAGLAYNEQFF.

This chain links TRBV5-1 with TRBJ1-1. From germline, CDR1 is SGHRS and CDR2 YFSETQ. The CDR3 totals 15 residues. CDR3: CASSLTDRMNTEAFF.

V usage is TRBV9 and J usage is TRBJ1-1; TCRdb outputs TRBD1, but without DNA this stays unchecked. The V gene's germline CDR1 is SGDLS and CDR2 YYNGEE. The length of the CDR3 is 14 residues. CDR3 region: CASSFGTGREGAFF.

The CDR3 loop is CSVDGSREGVNEQFF. The V and J genes are TRBV29-1 and TRBJ2-1; the D call from TCRdb, TRBD2, cannot be confirmed without DNA. The germline V gene has CDR1 SQVTM and CDR2 ANQGSEA. This CDR3 region has 15 residues.

The rearrangement links TRBV10-3 to TRBJ2-5; the D call from TCRdb, TRBD2, cannot be confirmed without DNA. Per germline, CDR1 ENHRY and CDR2 SYGVKD. CDR3 length: 16 residues. This CDR3 reads CAISDLRGGRQETQYF.